This T cell receptor beta chain is drawn from a study of T cell responses to AZD1222 COVID-19 vaccine. As for the study in general: Pooled samples include second doses given at about 4 or 12 weeks.

Repertoires were generated with immunoSEQ multiplex PCR, while TCRdb's copy carries only in-frame clones and drops some. The sample yields 170,000 or so clones, 75% to 95% seen once. The germline V gene has CDR1 SGHRS and CDR2 YFSETQ. The ends lost 4 bases at V and 4 bases at J; junction bases unmatched: 6. This CDR3 is 15 amino acids long. This material consisted of peripheral blood, taken on day 0 of AZD1222 vaccination. V and J are TRBV5-1 and TRBJ1-3; 9 bases align to TRBD1. The receptor's source is an adult in good health. The CDR3 region is CASSPRTGAGNTIYF. CDR3 nucleotides: TGCGCCAGCAGCCCCAGGACAGGGGCCGGAAACACCATATATTTT.